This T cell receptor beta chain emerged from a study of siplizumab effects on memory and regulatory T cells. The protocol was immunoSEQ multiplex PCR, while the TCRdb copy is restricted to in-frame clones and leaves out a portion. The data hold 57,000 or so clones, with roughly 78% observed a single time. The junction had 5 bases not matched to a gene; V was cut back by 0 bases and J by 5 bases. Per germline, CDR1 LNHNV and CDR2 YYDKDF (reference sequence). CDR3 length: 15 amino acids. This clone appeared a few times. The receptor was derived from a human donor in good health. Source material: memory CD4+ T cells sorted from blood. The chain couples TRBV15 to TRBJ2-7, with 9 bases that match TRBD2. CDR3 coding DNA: TGTGCCACCAGCAGAGATGTAGCGGGGGCCCACGAGCAGTACTTC. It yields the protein CATSRDVAGAHEQYF.